This T cell receptor (beta chain) was identified during a study of T cells in Graves' hyperthyroidism and ophthalmopathy. Germline V gene data show CDR1 as DFQATT and CDR2 as SNEGSKA (reference sequence). The CDR3 length is 13 residues. The trim removed 6 bases at V and 4 bases at J, leaving 8 bases unmatched. RNA transcripts yielded amplified TCR beta CDR3 regions. The HTBI primer set was used in a first-round RT-PCR of the TCR CDR3. TCRdb called the multiplex PCR reads again in MiXCR, with one record for every CDR3 protein. The data contain roughly 500,000 distinct CDR3 sequences, more than 15% of them singletons. This clonotype was counted ten times or more.

V gene TRBV20-1 combines with J gene TRBJ1-1; TRBD1 matches 7 bases. The TCR originated in a woman aged 25 to 39 with Graves' ophthalmopathy. Sequenced material: blood. This CDR3 is CSAETGVSTEAFF. The CDR3 nucleotides are TGCAGTGCAGAAACAGGGGTGAGCACTGAAGCTTTCTTT.